This T cell receptor (beta chain) stems from a study of shared clonotypes between healthy human individuals. The repertoire was sequenced with immunoSEQ multiplex PCR; TCRdb's copy has only in-frame clones and lacks some. The data contain hundreds of thousands of clones, around 73% of them singletons. CDR3 length equals 13 residues. Germline V gene data show CDR1 as MGHRA and CDR2 as YSYEKL. V lost 4 bases and J 9 bases, leaving 13 bases between the germline ends. The specimen was memory CD4+ T cells sorted from blood. Subset specified: CD45RA-negative fraction. The chain combines TRBV4-1 with TRBJ2-1, with D maybe TRBD2 (6 bases). The source of this sequence is a woman aged 30 to 39 in good health. Here the CDR3 reads CASSLQLAVEQFF. DNA of the CDR3: TGCGCCAGCAGCCTACAACTAGCCGTTGAGCAGTTCTTC.